This paragraph reports one T cell receptor (beta chain). Profiling that covered TCR beta VDJ and CDR3 relied on genomic DNA as its template. MiXCR, applied by TCRdb to the reads, yields one record per CDR3 protein. The sample comprises approximately 120,000 distinct CDR3 sequences, approximately 41% of which are singletons, and roughly 3% rests with the top ten. The sample belongs to a study of CD8+CD57+ T cells in acquired aplastic anemia. For the study at large: The mean DNA yield obtained from sorted CD4+ and CD8+ cells came to about 3 ug.

This CDR3 is built from 14 residues. Germline-derived CDR1 and CDR2 are SEHNR and FQNEAQ (reference sequence). V gave up 5 bases and J gave up 3 bases; unmatched junction bases: 5. Those patients picked for sequencing had displayed CD8+CD57+ cell expansion on flow cytometry. Patients had received no therapy at the time of blood sampling. Sequences were obtained from sorted CD4+, CD8+, or CD8+CD57+ T cells (not recorded which) from PBMCs. This receptor was taken from a human donor with aplastic anemia. The V and J genes are TRBV7-9 and TRBJ2-7; 9 bases map to TRBD2. The CDR3 protein is CASSSSGGVYEQYF. Here the CDR3 DNA reads TGTGCCAGCAGCAGTAGCGGGGGCGTCTACGAGCAGTACTTC.